This paragraph reports one T cell receptor (beta chain). The antigen it binds to is not known. No per-base quality is available; no much larger clone lies one base away. The library was generated by the immunoSEQ multiplex PCR assay. For the multiplex PCR, a mixture combining 60 forward primers for TCR Vbeta segments and 13 reverse primers for TCR Jbeta segments was used. A multiplex PCR assay on genomic DNA amplified the CDR3 region of rearranged TCR beta genes. The Illumina HiSeq System was used to sequence the amplified TCR beta libraries as 87-base-pair reads. The source study handled its data this way. In a later analysis, tens of millions of unique TCR beta chains were counted across the approximately 640 repertoires, and around 10 million of these chains were shared by at least two donors. To remove PCR and sequencing errors, raw reads were error-corrected and collapsed into unique sequences using a nearest-neighbor algorithm that merged closely related sequences. V, D and J gene segments were assigned by aligning CDR3 sequences to IMGT reference sequences. For a sequence to be retained, a match of at least six nucleotides was required to both a V gene segment and a J gene segment. Rearrangements were classified as productive when the CDR3 lacked stop codons and remained in frame with V and J, and all other rearrangements were classified as non-productive. Following IMGT convention, CDR3 was defined as the stretch from the second conserved V-encoded cysteine up to the conserved J-encoded phenylalanine. Sequences without an unambiguous match to a single V gene segment were excluded from the earlier analysis of 587 of the donors. An earlier analysis of roughly 590 of the donors called V segments functional above 56.7% productive rearrangements and segregating when the between-donor standard deviation exceeded 5%. A statistical classification framework was built for diagnosing cytomegalovirus status from the catalog of TCR beta chain sequences. V and J gene assignment, in a later analysis, came from comparing TCR nucleotide sequences with IMGT/GENE-DB human TR gene sequences. The TCRdist pipeline was used in a later analysis to assign CDR3 sequences and most-parsimonious VDJ recombination scenarios. In a later analysis, each TCR beta chain was defined by its CDR3 amino acid sequence together with its V-gene family, and reads lacking a unique V-gene family were excluded. As a way to deal with suspected cross-contamination and a sequencing artifact, a later analysis dropped roughly 600 nucleotide sequences that were highly shared and had low generation probability. A later analysis calculated a clonal expansion index for each public chain from normalized within-repertoire ranks of inferred template counts. In a later analysis, generation probabilities were computed using a VDJ recombination model fitted to out-of-frame rearrangements, and the results were checked against IGoR. Hypergeometric tests were used in a later analysis to score TCR-TCR, TCR-HLA and TCR-CMV co-occurrence, with a repertoire-size bias correction applied to the TCR pairs. False discovery rates were estimated in a later analysis by permuting HLA or CMV assignments 20 times. In a later analysis, co-occurring TCRs were grouped using DBSCAN, and TCRdist sequence similarity was added for clustering within HLA-allele-positive subsets. Repertoires with fewer than 30,000 or more than 120,000 public chains, plus five repertoires with anomalous nucleotide sharing, were excluded from co-occurrence clustering. TCRdb's version of the immuneACCESS table is confined to in-frame rearrangements and falls short of the full clone set. An unresolved V gene accounts for under half of the shortfall where checked; the remainder is of unknown origin. Clonal size and the V and J genes are those of that table, whereas D and trimming came from the DNA. This sample holds 250,000 or so clones; about 85% were observed only once. Of the sample, roughly 1.3% is held by the ten largest clones.

These data belong to a study of cytomegalovirus exposure and HLA in healthy donors (TCRdb year 2017). Regarding the research as a whole: An earlier analysis of a few hundred of the donors reported roughly 300 Gb of sequence data and around 110 million unique TCR beta sequences obtained from approximately 180 million T cells. About 300 gigabases of sequencing data and tens of millions of unique TCR sequences made up an early release that covered around 640 HLA-typed donors. The genetic ancestry cluster associated with self-reported Caucasian donors included over 65% of the approximately 410 genotyped donors. The study aimed to test whether cataloging public T cell receptors could reveal signatures of past pathogen exposure. The study used immunosequencing to profile the T cell repertoires of about 670 subjects and linked those repertoires to cytomegalovirus serostatus. Along with the roughly 670-subject first cohort, a separate validation cohort of over a hundred different subjects was used. High-throughput TCR immunosequencing, statistical association of individual TCRs with disease status, and machine learning were combined to predict cytomegalovirus infection status. A later analysis re-examined previously published TCR beta repertoires from over 500 donors and added high-resolution HLA genotyping to investigate patterns of TCR occurrence. Rather than using new phenotypic data, the later analysis identified candidate immune exposures from TCR beta sequences and from how often those sequences occurred across donors. An earlier analysis of some 500 of the donors used high-throughput TCR beta sequencing to judge whether each TCR beta V gene segment behaved as functional or pseudogenic. Donor age, sex, ethnicity and CMV serostatus were collected together with the repertoire data. A later genetic analysis used genome-wide SNP genotypes for about 55% of the 666 donors, treating that subset as a discovery cohort. All discovery cohort repertoires had been generated using a single sequencing platform. HLA typing covered class I and class II loci at four-digit resolution. Typing coverage differed by locus: A, B, C, DRB1 and DQB1 were typed in roughly 629-630 donors, DQA1 in 500 to 550, DPA1 in around 600, and DPB1 in roughly 470. Because of strong linkage in the cohort, four to six DR-DQ haplotypes were treated as single units for association and clustering. Across roughly 420 genotyped donors of the cohort, an average of roughly 250,000 unique TCR beta nucleotide sequences per donor were sequenced, and approximately 19% of those sequences were non-productive.

The paper as a whole reports these results and caveats: In a later genetic analysis, a missense DCLRE1C variant was associated with V-gene and J-gene trimming of TCR beta chains, and the association was replicated in an independent cohort. According to a later analysis, parvovirus B19, influenza, CMV and Epstein-Barr virus appeared linked to several top co-occurrence clusters. The authors suggested that the approach could potentially be extended to other disease states and immunological phenotypes. A cluster of highly shared sequence variants was judged likely to be a technical artifact of the sequencing pipeline. Sequencing depth was assumed to be roughly uniform across donors in the presence/absence analyses, though that assumption may not hold. Strong co-occurrence of HLA alleles, especially DR and DQ, made assigning TCR associations to individual alleles difficult. This cohort had only TCR beta chains sequenced, and the lack of alpha or paired-chain data limited which features could be detected. A further reported finding was that TCR beta sequences accurately predicted the HLA-A and HLA-B alleles for most subjects in the first cohort. The earlier analysis of a few hundred of the donors excluded around 17 rarely observed V segments, including chromosome 9 orphons, because counts were too low. For the cohort, immune exposure information was limited to CMV serostatus. A total of around 150 TCR beta chains were listed by the study as associated with cytomegalovirus. Cytomegalovirus status was reported to be diagnosed by the classifier with high specificity and sensitivity in both the original and validation cohorts. Most TCR sequences were observed very rarely across donors, whereas some public TCRs were present in many individuals. In an earlier analysis of 450 to 750 of the donors, most TCR beta V segments appeared in productive rearrangements about 87% or about 30% of the time, broadly matching IMGT annotations. A later analysis found that HLA-associated TCR beta chains were more clonally expanded and had lower generation probabilities than equally common non-associated chains. A later analysis found that most CMV-associated TCR beta chains appeared HLA-restricted, with HLA associations seemingly driven largely by CMV exposure. According to a later analysis, TCR association rates differed among HLA loci, with DRB1 alleles showing the most associated TCRs and HLA-C alleles showing the fewest. At a false discovery rate of 0.05, a later analysis linked under 20,000 TCR beta sequences to specific HLA alleles. Because HLA typing was unavailable for some donors at each locus, only the typed subset was used in association tests. Three of the identified cytomegalovirus-associated TCR beta chains were confirmed in vitro to be specific for cytomegalovirus antigens. Linkage disequilibrium might explain the correlated functional status among segregating V segments, but an unknown experimental factor could not be excluded. A later genetic analysis reported fewer N-insertions in productive TCRs among donors in an Asian-associated ancestry cluster than the roughly 620-donor mean.

The cohort consisted of 650 to 700 healthy bone marrow donors. Cohort members were all nominally healthy when sampled, although unrecorded immune exposures were likely present. Of the 670 or so cohort members, around 300 had a positive CMV serostatus and 352 had a negative one, while no CMV serostatus was recorded for the donor. Each donor provided a peripheral blood sample, and peripheral blood mononuclear cells were used for TCR beta sequencing. The Qiagen DNeasy Blood Extraction Kit was used to extract genomic DNA from the blood cell samples. The sequence was obtained from a human donor in good health. Sequenced sample: PBMCs.

The DNA sequence is as follows: TGTGCCAGCTCACCGGGAGGGGGTGAGACCCAGTACTTC. It translates to CASSPGGGETQYF. The chain employs TRBV18 and TRBJ2-5; TRBD2 is possibly the D segment (7 matching bases). V gives up 3 bases and J gives up 5 bases, and the segment between their germline ends measures 10 bases. Including cysteine and phenylalanine, the CDR3 has 13 amino acids. The retained sequence is limited to the CDR3, 39 bases, with the frame set at the first base. CDR1 is given as KGHSH and CDR2 as LQKENI, both from the germline V gene.